This TCR beta chain is drawn from a study of T cell changes during pregnancy in multiple sclerosis. This CDR3 region has 15 residues. V lost 5 bases to trimming and J lost 3 bases, with 14 bases between them. CDR1 and CDR2 from the germline V gene are SGHTA and FQGNSA. The repertoire was sequenced with immunoSEQ multiplex PCR; TCRdb's copy has only in-frame clones and lacks some. The sample holds roughly 100,000 clones, 85% to 95% seen once. The receptor's source is a female donor with multiple sclerosis, enrolled in a pregnancy study. The gene calls are TRBV7-2 and TRBJ2-1, with D unresolved. The sample here was peripheral blood, taken after pregnancy. The CDR3 nucleotides are TGTGCCAGCAGCCCAGCGACGAGGATCTACAATGAGCAGTTCTTC. It is translated as CASSPATRIYNEQFF. Full variable domain (remainder filled in from reference TRBV7-2 and TRBJ2-1): GAGVSQSPSNKVTEKGKDVELRCDPISGHTALYWYRQSLGQGLEFLIYFQGNSAPDKSGLPSDRFSAERTGGSVSTLTIQRTQQEDSAVYLCASSPATRIYNEQFFGPGTRLTVL.